The 11 T cell receptor beta chains below come from one sample, sequenced in a study of T-cell memory formation after mild COVID-19. TCRdb ran MiXCR on the 5' RACE reads and lists one entry per CDR3 protein. The profile shows some 450,000 distinct CDR3 sequences, over 15% of them singletons. What was sequenced was PBMCs or a T cell subset sorted from them (not recorded which). These receptors were collected from an adult woman who had mild COVID-19 (a few samples of this study predate the infection). Cell type and time point are not known.

The rearrangement uses TRBV6-5 and TRBJ1-5; D gene uncertain. The CDR3 spans 17 residues. V lost 5 bases and J lost 0, with 17 bases in between. Germline CDR1 is MNHEY and CDR2 is SVGAGI. The CDR3 protein is CASSPTGFSYSNQPQHF. CDR3 in DNA: TGTGCCAGCAGTCCCACTGGATTCAGCTATAGCAATCAGCCCCAGCATTTT.

This clonotype was observed a few times. The chain employs TRBV12-3 or TRBV12-4 and TRBJ2-7; possibly TRBD1 for D (7 bases). Trimming removed 6 bases from V and 6 bases from J, with 21 bases in between. CDR3 length: 15 residues. This CDR3 reads CASSSQGGPRGEQYF. The CDR3 DNA reads TGTGCCAGCAGCTCCCAGGGGGGTCCCAGAGGCGAGCAGTACTTC.

This clonotype was seen only a few times. The V gene is TRBV4-1, the J gene TRBJ2-7; D remains ambiguous. V shed 4 bases and J shed 2 bases, with 12 bases lying between them. This CDR3 has 14 residues. Germline V gene sequence: CDR1 MGHRA, CDR2 YSYEKL. DNA for the CDR3: TGCGCCAGCAGCCTAGGCAATGACCCCTACGAGCAGTACTTC. Amino acids: CASSLGNDPYEQYF.

This clonotype was picked up a small number of times. This chain joins TRBV5-1 and TRBJ2-3; 7 bases are shared with TRBD1. CDR3 length: 13 amino acids. V shed 5 bases, J shed 5 bases, and the junction held 5 bases outside the gene matches. Germline V gene data show CDR1 as SGHRS and CDR2 as YFSETQ. The DNA for the CDR3 is TGCGCCAGCAGTTCCGGGACAGAAGATACGCAGTATTTT. Its protein product is CASSSGTEDTQYF.

This clonotype was recorded many times. This sequence joins TRBV12-3 or TRBV12-4 and TRBJ1-1; D call uncertain. Trimming removed 3 bases at V and 1 base at J, with 6 bases between. This CDR3 has 13 amino acids. CDR3 in amino acids: CASSFQENTEAFF. The CDR3 bases are TGTGCCAGCAGTTTTCAAGAGAACACTGAAGCTTTCTTT.

The sample holds one count of this clonotype. The V call is TRBV9, the J call TRBJ2-1; no firm D call. CDR3 size: 11 residues. V lost 5 bases and J lost 10, with 10 bases in between. Germline CDR1 SGDLS, CDR2 YYNGEE. CDR3 protein: CASSSSAEQFF. In nucleotides, the CDR3 is TGTGCCAGCAGTTCGTCAGCCGAGCAGTTCTTC.

This clonotype was seen more than once but under ten times. The rearrangement joins TRBV30 to TRBJ2-3; 12 bases are shared with TRBD2. The V and J ends lost 4 bases and 1 base, in that order; junction bases with no gene match: 6. Germline CDR1 reads GTSNPN; CDR2 reads SVGIG (reference sequence). The CDR3 sequence is 16 residues long. The DNA for the CDR3 is TGTGCCTGGATTTCCCGACTAGCGGGGGGCACAGATACGCAGTATTTT. Its translation: CAWISRLAGGTDTQYF.

The genes are TRBV3-1 and TRBJ2-1; D gene ambiguous. The CDR3 runs to 13 residues. Germline loops: CDR1 LGHDT, CDR2 YNNKEL (reference sequence). V was pared by 1 base and J by 9 bases, with 10 bases between. The CDR3 DNA follows: TGTGCCAGCAGCCAAGTGAGGCAGGCTGAGCAGTTCTTC. Residues: CASSQVRQAEQFF.

In its sample, this clonotype was seen a few times. CDR3 sequence (DNA): TGTGCCAGCAGCTACCCCCAGGGAATAGGGACAGATACGCAGTATTTT. Residues: CASSYPQGIGTDTQYF. V and J are TRBV12-3 or TRBV12-4 and TRBJ2-3, with D perhaps TRBD1 (5 bases). This CDR3 has 16 residues. V shed 6 bases and J shed 3 bases, with 19 bases lying between them.

This clonotype was observed a handful of times. The chain links TRBV7-2 to TRBJ2-1, with D maybe TRBD2 (5 bases). The ends were cut back, 6 bases at V and 0 bases at J, with 15 bases in the middle. This CDR3 is 16 amino acids long. From germline, CDR1 is SGHTA and CDR2 FQGNSA. The CDR3 reads CASRGLSGSSYNEQFF. The CDR3, as DNA: TGTGCCAGCAGAGGCCTAAGCGGTAGCTCCTACAATGAGCAGTTCTTC.

The J gene is TRBJ2-3, the V gene TRBV24-1; 12 positions match TRBD2. There are 16 residues in the CDR3. Per the germline V gene, CDR1 is KGHDR and CDR2 is SFDVKD. Germline trimming cut 2 bases from V and 5 bases from J; bases unmatched to any gene: 4. CDR3 region: CATSDWTSGNRDTQYF. The CDR3 DNA follows: TGTGCCACCAGTGATTGGACTAGCGGGAATCGAGATACGCAGTATTTT.